This T cell receptor (beta chain) came from a study of T cell responses to AZD1222 COVID-19 vaccine. Study-level results: After the peak T cell response, and only then, were repertoires sampled. The study identified only 6 or 7 AZD1222 recipients as seropositive at baseline.

Unmatched junction bases numbered 11, after V lost 0 bases and J lost 3 bases. This CDR3 comprises 18 residues. Per germline, CDR1 SGHRS and CDR2 YFSETQ. The method was immunoSEQ multiplex PCR; TCRdb's version includes in-frame clones alone and lacks a portion of them. The sample lists about 99,000 clones, 91% occurring once. With respect to this clone: The antigen is undetermined.

The receptor was derived from an adult in good health. Source: peripheral blood, taken on day 0 of AZD1222 vaccination. The rearrangement uses TRBV5-1 and TRBJ2-3; 9 bases align to TRBD1. The CDR3 region has the DNA TGCGCCAGCAGCTTGGACAGGGGGCGTGATGTGAGGACAGATACGCAGTATTTT. Amino acids: CASSLDRGRDVRTDTQYF.